This passage covers 29 T cell receptor beta chains from one sample sequenced in a study of cytomegalovirus exposure and HLA in healthy donors. Assay used: immunoSEQ multiplex PCR; TCRdb lists only in-frame clones, some missing. This sample yields approximately 65,000 clones, of which 95% to 97% are seen a single time; around 2.5% belongs to the top ten. Sequencing was carried out using PBMCs. The receptors shown here come from a man aged 18 to 30 in good health and CMV-seronegative.

This clone has only one observation. V gene TRBV9 combines with J gene TRBJ1-1; no reliable D call. V gave up 4 bases and J gave up 4 bases, with 14 bases separating them. Germline CDR1 is SGDLS and CDR2 is YYNGEE. The CDR3 runs 14 residues. CDR3 nucleotide sequence: TGTGCCAGCAGCTTAGACCAGGAGGGCACTGAAGCTTTCTTT. Residues: CASSLDQEGTEAFF.

DNA of the CDR3: TGTGCCAGCAGACTACAGGGTAGTGGAAACACCATATATTTT. It specifies CASRLQGSGNTIYF. This chain joins TRBV2 and TRBJ1-3; possibly TRBD1 for D (6 bases). CDR1 is SNHLY, CDR2 FYNNEI, per germline. Trimming left V 6 bases short and J 3 bases short, with 12 bases between. The CDR3 loop spans 14 amino acids.

The rearrangement links TRBV7-9 to TRBJ2-1; 7 nucleotides align to TRBD1. V was clipped by 8 bases and J by 8 bases; unmatched bases: 15. Germline-derived CDR1 and CDR2 are SEHNR and FQNEAQ (reference sequence). This CDR3 contains 15 residues. CDR3 nucleotide sequence: TGTGCCAGCCTCCCTGAGGGGGCGCGCTTGGATGAGCAGTTCTTC. Translation: CASLPEGARLDEQFF. Looking up the rest from reference TRBV7-9 and TRBJ2-1 gives the full variable domain: DTGVSQNPRHKITKRGQNVTFRCDPISEHNRLYWYRQTLGQGPEFLTYFQNEAQLEKSRLLSDRFSAERPKGSFSTLEIQRTEQGDSAMYLCASLPEGARLDEQFFGPGTRLTVL.

The rearrangement links TRBV6-1 to TRBJ1-1, with a possible D match to TRBD1 (5 bases). Looked up from germline, CDR1 is MNHNS and CDR2 is SASEGT. CDR3 length: 14 amino acids. V shed 4 bases and J shed 2 bases, with 11 bases lying between them. The CDR3 is CASSVDSINTEAFF. The CDR3 DNA is TGTGCCAGCAGTGTAGACAGCATCAACACTGAAGCTTTCTTT.

V usage is TRBV6-5 and J usage is TRBJ1-1; 11 nucleotides align to TRBD1. The CDR3 is 15 residues long. The germline V gene encodes CDR1 MNHEY and CDR2 SVGAGI. The ends lost 5 bases at V and 2 bases at J; junction bases unmatched: 4. CDR3 region: CASSPGTGGNTEAFF. DNA for the CDR3: TGTGCCAGCAGTCCCGGGACAGGGGGAAACACTGAAGCTTTCTTT.

This chain connects TRBV5-5 to TRBJ1-3, with D possibly matching TRBD1 (5 bases). Trimming removed 3 bases at V and 4 bases at J, with 11 bases between. This CDR3 region has 14 residues. Germline CDR1 is SGHKS and CDR2 is YYEKEE (reference sequence). DNA of the CDR3: TGTGCCAGCAGCTGGAGTAGGGGCGGAAACACCATATATTTT. Translation: CASSWSRGGNTIYF.

The chain couples TRBV7-9 to TRBJ1-2; 9 positions agree with TRBD1. The germline CDR1 and CDR2 sequences are SEHNR and FQNEAQ (reference sequence). Unmatched junction bases numbered 3, after V lost 5 bases and J lost 8 bases. The CDR3 has 12 residues. The CDR3 DNA reads TGTGCCAGCAGCCCGGGACAGGGCGGCTACACCTTC. This codes for CASSPGQGGYTF.

The chain is built from TRBV21-1 and TRBJ2-3; TRBD1, as called in the table, went unchecked against the DNA. TRBV21-1 represents a pseudogene. The length of the CDR3 is 14 residues. The CDR3 sequence: CASSKARDTDTQYF. The CDR3 nucleotides are TGTGCCAGCAGCAAAGCCAGGGACACAGATACGCAGTATTTT.

The chain carries TRBV2 and TRBJ2-1; 7 bases map to TRBD1. The germline V gene has CDR1 SNHLY and CDR2 FYNNEI. The CDR3 has 16 residues. Trimming at V came to 7 bases and at J to 6 bases, leaving 15 bases not matched to a gene. The CDR3 loop reads CASTEFPTGNANEQFF. DNA of the CDR3: TGTGCCAGCACCGAATTCCCGACAGGGAATGCCAATGAGCAGTTCTTC.

This clone was observed a single time. The chain has TRBV5-1 and TRBJ2-3, with TRBD2 matching 9 bases. Germline V lookup: CDR1 SGHRS, CDR2 YFSETQ. V gave up 0 bases and J gave up 4 bases; unmatched junction bases: 6. There are 16 residues in the CDR3. This CDR3 reads CASSLGRTSVPDTQYF. CDR3 bases: TGCGCCAGCAGCTTGGGCAGGACTAGCGTCCCAGATACGCAGTATTTT.

The rearrangement links TRBV5-4 to TRBJ2-3; D call uncertain. CDR1 and CDR2 from the germline V gene are SGHNT and YYREEE (reference sequence). Trimming pared 0 bases from V and 0 bases from J, leaving 5 bases between. The CDR3 contains 14 residues. Here the CDR3 DNA reads TGTGCCAGCAGCTTGGTATCGAGCACAGATACGCAGTATTTT. Translation gives CASSLVSSTDTQYF. The complete variable domain, with remaining parts taken from reference TRBV5-4 and TRBJ2-3, reads ETGVTQSPTHLIKTRGQQVTLRCSSQSGHNTVSWYQQALGQGPQFIFQYYREEENGRGNFPPRFSGLQFPNYSSELNVNALELDDSALYLCASSLVSSTDTQYFGPGTRLTVL.

V usage is TRBV28 and J usage is TRBJ2-7; 11 nucleotides agree with TRBD1. Looked up from germline, CDR1 is MDHEN and CDR2 is SYDVKM. V lost 5 bases to trimming and J lost 5 bases; unmatched junction nucleotides: 5. The CDR3 is made up of 14 amino acids. Written as DNA, the CDR3 is TGTGCCAGCAGTCCATGGACAGGGGGCAACGAGCAGTACTTC. Residues: CASSPWTGGNEQYF. The whole variable domain, filled in from reference TRBV28 and TRBJ2-7, reads DVKVTQSSRYLVKRTGEKVFLECVQDMDHENMFWYRQDPGLGLRLIYFSYDVKMKEKGDIPEGYSVSREKKERFSLILESASTNQTSMYLCASSPWTGGNEQYFGPGTRLTVT.

This sequence joins TRBV6-1 and TRBJ2-1; TRBD1 aligns across 11 bases. This CDR3 comprises 16 residues. The V gene's germline CDR1 is MNHNS and CDR2 SASEGT. Germline trimming cut 0 bases from V and 6 bases from J; bases unmatched to any gene: 4. The CDR3 region is CASSEAPGTGGNEQFF. As DNA, the CDR3 is TGTGCCAGCAGTGAAGCGCCTGGGACAGGGGGCAATGAGCAGTTCTTC.

This chain connects TRBV29-1 to TRBJ1-2; 7 bases are shared with TRBD1. With V trimmed by 6 bases and J by 3 bases, 4 bases remained unmatched. The CDR3 is 12 amino acids. Germline V gives CDR1 SQVTM, CDR2 ANQGSEA. CDR3 region: CSVSQGDYGYTF. The CDR3 region has the DNA TGCAGCGTATCCCAGGGGGACTATGGCTACACCTTC. Full variable domain (missing parts from reference TRBV29-1 and TRBJ1-2): SAVISQKPSRDICQRGTSLTIQCQVDSQVTMMFWYRQQPGQSLTLIATANQGSEATYESGFVIDKFPISRPNLTFSTLTVSNMSPEDSSIYLCSVSQGDYGYTFGSGTRLTVV.

CDR3 loop: CASSLGQGGEEKLFF. CDR3 DNA: TGTGCCAGCAGCCTCGGACAGGGGGGGGAGGAAAAACTGTTTTTT. V and J are TRBV7-9 and TRBJ1-4, with 10 nucleotides matching TRBD1. CDR3 length equals 15 residues. In germline, CDR1 is SEHNR, CDR2 FQNEAQ (reference sequence). Trimming took 5 bases from V and 8 from J; bases not matched to a gene: 8.

V is TRBV11-3 and J is TRBJ2-1; 12 nucleotides line up with TRBD2. Germline CDR1 is SGHNT and CDR2 is YENEEA. The length of the CDR3 is 16 residues. V shed 5 bases and J 8 bases; nucleotides not matched to a gene: 10. In DNA form, the CDR3 reads TGTGCCAGCAGCGGGACTAGCGGGTCCGCAGCCCATGAGCAGTTCTTC. Its translation: CASSGTSGSAAHEQFF.

CDR3 region: CASSEGPGELFF. Here the CDR3 DNA reads TGTGCCAGCAGTGAAGGGCCCGGGGAGCTGTTTTTT. The chain is built from TRBV25-1 and TRBJ2-2; no reliable D call. Trimming cost V 2 bases and J 6 bases, with 4 bases left between them. Germline-derived CDR1 and CDR2 are MGHDK and SYGVNS. The CDR3 covers 12 residues.

V and J are TRBV28 and TRBJ2-7; no clear D. Trimming removed 5 bases from V and 12 bases from J, with 23 bases in between. Per germline, CDR1 MDHEN and CDR2 SYDVKM. This CDR3 is built from 14 residues. The CDR3 region is CASSPALDARRWYF. As DNA, the CDR3 is TGTGCCAGCAGTCCGGCGCTGGATGCGAGGCGATGGTACTTC. The full variable domain, its missing parts supplied by reference TRBV28 and TRBJ2-7, is DVKVTQSSRYLVKRTGEKVFLECVQDMDHENMFWYRQDPGLGLRLIYFSYDVKMKEKGDIPEGYSVSREKKERFSLILESASTNQTSMYLCASSPALDARRWYFGPGTRLTVT.

This chain links TRBV14 with TRBJ2-7; TRBD2 aligns across 13 bases. After removal of 5 bases from V and 3 bases from J, the junction contained 7 bases not matched to a gene. The germline gives CDR1 SGHDN, CDR2 FVKESK. The CDR3 is made up of 16 amino acids. The CDR3 region has the DNA TGTGCCAGCAGCGGTTGGACTAGCGGGAGCTACTACGAGCAGTACTTC. This translates into CASSGWTSGSYYEQYF. The full variable domain, rest sourced from reference TRBV14 and TRBJ2-7, is EAGVTQFPSHSVIEKGQTVTLRCDPISGHDNLYWYRRVMGKEIKFLLHFVKESKQDESGMPNNRFLAERTGGTYSTLKVQPAELEDSGVYFCASSGWTSGSYYEQYFGPGTRLTVT.

The rearrangement uses TRBV29-1 and TRBJ1-2; weak D call: TRBD1 (6 bases). CDR1 is SQVTM, CDR2 ANQGSEA, per germline. The CDR3 consists of 14 residues. Between the trimmed V and J ends, which lost 0 bases and 5 bases, there was a span of 13 bases. Here the CDR3 DNA reads TGCAGCGTTGAAGACCGACAGGCGCTATATGGCTACACCTTC. Amino acids: CSVEDRQALYGYTF.

The gene calls are TRBV27 and TRBJ2-1; tentative D call: TRBD1 (8 bases). CDR3 size: 14 residues. CDR1 and CDR2 (germline): MNHEY, SMNVEV (reference sequence). Trimming removed 7 bases at V and 9 bases at J, with 19 bases between. CDR3 amino acids: CASTQDREGSEQFF. DNA for the CDR3: TGTGCCAGCACCCAGGACAGGGAGGGTAGTGAGCAGTTCTTC.

The chain links TRBV9 to TRBJ2-1; 10 bases are a match to TRBD2. The CDR3 covers 15 residues. J gave up 2 bases and V 4 bases, and 3 bases lay outside the gene matches. Germline values: CDR1 SGDLS, CDR2 YYNGEE. CDR3 sequence reads: CASSPTSGTYNEQFF. The DNA for the CDR3 is TGTGCCAGCAGCCCCACTAGCGGGACCTACAATGAGCAGTTCTTC.

V and J are TRBV9 and TRBJ1-4; no definite D call. The length of the CDR3 is 17 residues. CDR1 is SGDLS, CDR2 YYNGEE, per germline. V lost 0 bases to trimming and J lost 2 bases, with 14 bases between them. CDR3 sequence reads: CASSVGGRRTTNEKLFF. For the CDR3, the DNA is TGTGCCAGCAGCGTAGGAGGCCGCCGGACTACTAATGAAAAACTGTTTTTT.

A single count supports this clone. The V and J genes are TRBV25-1 and TRBJ1-1, with D unclear. CDR1 and CDR2 from the germline V gene are MGHDK and SYGVNS. The CDR3 consists of 12 residues. The V end was cut by 6 bases, the J end by 7 bases, with 12 bases between. This CDR3 reads CASSDTVNEAFF. For the CDR3, the DNA is TGTGCCAGCAGCGATACGGTTAATGAAGCTTTCTTT.

This chain joins TRBV10-3 and TRBJ1-6; D remains ambiguous. V shed 0 bases and J shed 0 bases, with 9 bases lying between them. Looked up from germline, CDR1 is ENHRY and CDR2 is SYGVKD. The CDR3 has 17 amino acids. The CDR3 DNA reads as TGTGCCATCAGTGAGTCGACTGGAGGCTCCTATAATTCACCCCTCCACTTT. It translates to CAISESTGGSYNSPLHF.

The chain links TRBV30 to TRBJ1-2, with a tentative D call TRBD1 (6 bases). Trimming stripped 3 bases from V and 4 bases from J, with 9 bases between. The CDR3 sequence is 12 residues long. CDR1 and CDR2 from the germline V gene are GTSNPN and SVGIG (reference sequence). The CDR3 protein is CAWRDSRYGYTF. CDR3 bases: TGTGCCTGGAGGGACAGCCGCTATGGCTACACCTTC.

The chain has TRBV20-1 and TRBJ2-3, with a weak D call TRBD1 (5 bases). This CDR3 is built from 11 residues. CDR1 and CDR2 (germline): DFQATT, SNEGSKA (reference sequence). The V end was cut by 6 bases, the J end by 6 bases, with 10 bases between. The CDR3 nucleotides are TGCAGTGCCACAGGAGTGGATACGCAGTATTTT. Translated, it gives CSATGVDTQYF.

A single count supports this clone. The chain links TRBV4-2 to TRBJ1-1, with unresolved D. Between the trimmed V and J ends, which lost 5 bases and 11 bases, there was a span of 21 bases. Germline CDR1 LGHNA, CDR2 YNFKEQ. This CDR3 has 14 residues. For the CDR3, the DNA is TGTGCCAGCAGCGAACCCGGGGAATTCGTTGCGGCTTTCTTT. Protein: CASSEPGEFVAAFF.

The genes are TRBV7-3 and TRBJ2-1; 11 nucleotides match TRBD1. The CDR3 is 15 residues long. Germline loops: CDR1 SGHTA, CDR2 FQGTGA. V was clipped by 4 bases and J by 7 bases; unmatched bases: 6. CDR3 coding DNA: TGTGCCAGCAGCTCCGGGACAGGGGGTGGAAATGAGCAGTTCTTC. As protein: CASSSGTGGGNEQFF.